This T cell receptor (beta chain) was captured in a study of T cell clonality in common variable immunodeficiency (dated by TCRdb to the mid-2010s). The CDR3 sequence holds 11 residues, the cysteine and phenylalanine included. The DNA covers only part of the CDR3, 24 bases in frame from base 1. CDR1 and CDR2 (SQVTM, ANQGSEA) derive from the germline V gene. A distance of 9 bases separates the germline ends of V and J, which lose 6 bases and 3 bases respectively. CVID samples and control samples contributed equivalent amounts of genomic DNA as sequencing input. For every sample, a 60 bp segment covering the rearranged TCRbeta CDR3 region was amplified and then sequenced. The immunoSEQ assay, a bias-corrected multiplex PCR with high-throughput sequencing, was employed for TCRbeta amplification. Per the original workflow: Every unique nucleotide sequence was considered a clone and was annotated with V, D and J genes, copy number and frequency. Sequences were labeled productive if in frame, and non-productive if out of frame or containing stop codons. Clonality was calculated from Shannon's entropy as previously described. The predicted amino acid sequences of productive clones were used to derive the mean CDR3 Kyte-Doolittle hydropathy. The R hclust function was used to hierarchically cluster scaled V gene usage with Manhattan distance and complete linkage. Clone sharing by CDR3 amino acid sequence was assessed by resampling 12 repertoires per group over 100 rounds. The repertoires were screened for about 70 published EBV-specific TCRbeta sequences and roughly 240 published CMV-specific TCRbeta sequences. Analysis left out two CVID samples that produced under 10,000 sequences, so a few dozen CVID repertoires remained. What TCRdb holds here is the immuneACCESS table cut down to in-frame rearrangements. Part of the clones is not present; checked against another copy, under half of the missing clones reflect an unresolved V gene, and the others are unexplained. The V and J calls and clone size were taken over from that table, and D and trimming were inferred from the DNA. In this sample the table shows tens of thousands of clones, and no singletons are among them. The ten largest clonotypes hold about 10% of the sample.

Predominantly Caucasian heritage was noted among both the CVID patients and the healthy controls. Heparinized peripheral whole blood samples of 5 to 8 ml were collected from each donor. Genomic DNA from adults with common variable immune deficiency (CVID) and from healthy adult controls was the source for sequencing TCRbeta CDR3 repertoires. There were 22 healthy adult volunteers in the control group (around twelve female and some ten male), ranging in age from 23 to 66 years, with a mean age of approximately 34. Diluted blood was density-centrifuged over Hypaque 1077 or Ficoll-Paque to isolate peripheral blood mononuclear cells. Genomic DNA was obtained from unsorted mononuclear cells through either Qiagen column purification or a centrifugation-based method. General conclusions and limits of the study: TCRbeta clonality was higher in CVID subjects than in healthy controls (t-test p = 0.018), and the increase was most characteristic of about a third of subjects. Reportedly, TCRbeta sequences from CVID had fewer deletions and N-nucleotide insertions, and highly modified clones with 13 or more V deletions were absent from CVID. Fewer TCRbeta clones were shared among CVID subjects than among healthy controls (p < 0.0001). Even though DNA input was equal, the average per sample came to about 81,820 unique sequences for controls compared with roughly 30,000 for CVID samples. Correlations of repertoire features with clinical complications were constrained by heterogeneity among patients within the CVID cohort. The authors noted that sequencing repertoires of T cell subpopulations would be needed to clarify what caused the increased clonality in CVID.

This clone occurred many times. Its antigen target is currently unknown. The read terminates 3 residues ahead of where the CDR3 ends, so the germline J gene completes it. The chain is assembled from TRBV29-1 and TRBJ2-7, with a weak D call of TRBD2 (5 bases match). Sequencing input: peripheral blood mononuclear cells. The receptor's source is a person aged 18 to 75 in good health. Incomplete CDR3 DNA: TGCAGCGTCGGGGAGCGCTACGAG. Its coded protein is CSVGERYE. The whole CDR3 protein reads CSVGERYEQYF.